Sequencing of this T cell receptor beta chain was carried out in a study of cytomegalovirus exposure and HLA in healthy donors. About the research overall: Per a later analysis, the roughly 670 first-cohort and some 110 validation repertoires shared one platform.

Profiling relied on immunoSEQ multiplex PCR, and the TCRdb table lists in-frame clones only, not all of them. The sample lists 200,000 to 300,000 clones; 90% were seen once. This clone appeared a few times. The target antigen is unknown. Points from the study as a whole: Reported performance of the classifier showed diagnosis of cytomegalovirus status with high specificity and sensitivity. The listing of approximately 160 TCR beta chains classed them as cytomegalovirus-associated.

The germline V gene encodes CDR1 SGHTA and CDR2 FQGTGA. This CDR3 is 15 amino acids long. V lost 0 bases to trimming and J lost 6 bases, with 11 bases between them. Sequences were obtained from PBMCs. The chain is built from TRBV7-3 and TRBJ2-2; D is undetermined. The sequence came from a woman in her twenties or thirties in good health and CMV-seronegative. The CDR3 loop reads CASSLTDGNAGELFF. As DNA, the CDR3 is TGTGCCAGCAGCTTAACGGACGGCAATGCCGGGGAGCTGTTTTTT.